This TCR beta chain appears in the sequencing data of a study of cytomegalovirus exposure and HLA in healthy donors. The CDR3 runs to 17 residues. CDR1 is KGHSH and CDR2 is LQKENI in the germline V gene. V lost 2 bases, J lost 4 bases, and 12 bases stayed unmatched. This clone has just a few counts. 13 Jbeta primers and 60 Vbeta primers were used for the PCR. The table came from immunoSEQ multiplex PCR; TCRdb's copy has only in-frame clones and leaves some out. The profile shows about 200,000 clones, around 70% of them singletons. Material for sequencing was PBMCs. This clonotype was obtained from a man aged 40-50 years in good health and CMV-seropositive. The chain is built from TRBV18 and TRBJ1-2; 8 positions agree with TRBD1. In nucleotides, the CDR3 is TGTGCCAGCTCACCAAATTGGTCAGGGGGCCTCGGCTATGGCTACACCTTC. Its protein product is CASSPNWSGGLGYGYTF.